The rows below give T cell receptor beta chains drawn from one sample of a study of blood T cell repertoires in COVID-19. Here immunoSEQ multiplex PCR was the method, and the copy in TCRdb shows in-frame clones only, minus some. This sample yields more than 300,000 clones, of which roughly nine tenths are seen a single time; approximately 4.1% belongs to the top ten. The specimen was PBMCs or T cells enriched from blood (not recorded which). The receptors were sampled from a woman aged 30 to 39 who had been exposed to COVID-19. CDR3s include the opening cysteine and the closing phenylalanine or tryptophan. A D gene is named only where the DNA matches it firmly. Size is omitted from some rows. Given values are once, few, many or a class for expanded clones.

clone_size | j_call | cdr3_length | d_call | v_call | cdr3_nt | cdr3_aa
. | TRBJ1-1 | 18 | TRBD1 | TRBV12-5 | TGTGCTAGTGGTTTGGTATTTGTGGGACAGGGGGAGAACACTGAAGCTTTCTTT | CASGLVFVGQGENTEAFF
. | TRBJ1-2 | 10 | . | TRBV28 | TGTGCCACCGTAGCCTATGGCTACACCTTC | CATVAYGYTF
. | TRBJ2-3 | 13 | TRBD2 | TRBV2 | TGTGCCAGCAACCAGCGGGGGGCAGATACGCAGTATTTT | CASNQRGADTQYF
. | TRBJ2-3 | 15 | TRBD1 | TRBV6-5 | TGTGCCAGCAGAGCGACAGGGATGGTCACAGATACGCAGTATTTT | CASRATGMVTDTQYF
. | TRBJ2-1 | 16 | TRBD2 | TRBV14 | TGTGCCAGCAGCCATCGAGCGGGGGCTATCTACAATGAGCAGTTCTTC | CASSHRAGAIYNEQFF
. | TRBJ2-2 | 15 | TRBD1 | TRBV19 | TGTGCCAGTAGCTCCGGGACAGGCATATCCGGGGAGCTGTTTTTT | CASSSGTGISGELFF
. | TRBJ2-2 | 15 | TRBD1 | TRBV28 | TGTGCCAGCACCCCCGGGACAGACTACACCGGGGAGCTGTTTTTT | CASTPGTDYTGELFF
. | TRBJ1-2 | 18 | TRBD1 | TRBV6-4 | TGTGCCAGCAGGCCGACAGGGGGCGGAAGTTTTCATCTAGGTGGCTACACCTTC | CASRPTGGGSFHLGGYTF
. | TRBJ1-5 | 14 | TRBD1 | TRBV18 | TGTGCCAGCTCAGAGACAGGGGGCGATCAGCCCCAGCATTTT | CASSETGGDQPQHF
. | TRBJ1-1 | 16 | TRBD1 | TRBV7-2 | TGTGCCAGCAGCCTGGGACAGGGGGCGTTGGGCACTGAAGCTTTCTTT | CASSLGQGALGTEAFF
. | TRBJ2-3 | 17 | TRBD2 | TRBV5-1 | TGCGCCAGCAGCTTGGCCGTTACTAGCGGGGGACCAGATACGCAGTATTTT | CASSLAVTSGGPDTQYF
. | TRBJ2-5 | 15 | TRBD2 | TRBV3-1/TRBV3-2 | TGTGCCAGCAGCCAAGATCCGGGGGGACAAGAGACCCAGTACTTC | CASSQDPGGQETQYF
. | TRBJ2-5 | 14 | TRBD2 | TRBV5-4 | TGTGCCAGCAGCAGGGGACTAGGGGATGAGACCCAGTACTTC | CASSRGLGDETQYF
. | TRBJ2-7 | 17 | . | TRBV9 | TGTGCCAGCAGCGAATACTTCGAGGTGCGGGACGGCAGCGAGCAGTACTTC | CASSEYFEVRDGSEQYF
. | TRBJ1-2 | 17 | . | TRBV13 | TGTGCCAGCAGCTACACGACAGGAGGATATGGTAACTATGGCTACACCTTC | CASSYTTGGYGNYGYTF
. | TRBJ2-3 | 16 | TRBD2 | TRBV9 | TGTGCCAGCAGCCCTAGTCGACTAGCGGGGGTGGATACGCAGTATTTT | CASSPSRLAGVDTQYF
. | TRBJ1-5 | 15 | TRBD1 | TRBV2 | TGTGCCAGCAGTGAATATACAGGGGGGGTTCAGCCCCAGCATTTT | CASSEYTGGVQPQHF
. | TRBJ2-3 | 17 | TRBD2 | TRBV4-2 | TGTGCCAGCAGCCAATCTAGCGGGGGCGGCCTAACAGATACGCAGTATTTT | CASSQSSGGGLTDTQYF
once | TRBJ1-5 | 14 | TRBD1 | TRBV6-1 | TGTGCCAGCAGTGAGACGACAGGGCCTCAGCCCCAGCATTTT | CASSETTGPQPQHF
once | TRBJ1-1 | 16 | TRBD1 | TRBV12-5 | TGTGCTAGTGGTTTGGTTGGGACAGCATTGAACACTGAAGCTTTCTTT | CASGLVGTALNTEAFF
. | TRBJ2-1 | 16 | TRBD1 | TRBV14 | TGTGCCAGCAGCCAATTCGAAGGGACAGGGAAGGATGAGCAGTTCTTC | CASSQFEGTGKDEQFF
. | TRBJ2-5 | 14 | TRBD2 | TRBV7-6 | TGTGCCAGCAGCTCCTGGACTAGCCTGGAGACCCAGTACTTC | CASSSWTSLETQYF
. | TRBJ1-2 | 14 | . | TRBV6-1 | TGTGCCAGCAGTGAACATCCAGCGAAATATGGCTACACCTTC | CASSEHPAKYGYTF
. | TRBJ2-5 | 10 | . | TRBV2 | TGTGCCAGCGCAGAAGAGACCCAGTACTTC | CASAEETQYF
. | TRBJ2-7 | 15 | . | TRBV6-2/TRBV6-3 | TGTGCCAGCAGTTTGCGGGTAATTGGGGGCGACGAGCAGTACTTC | CASSLRVIGGDEQYF
. | TRBJ2-2 | 15 | . | TRBV10-3 | TGTGCCATCAGTGAGAACAGGGTCGGCACCGGGGAGCTGTTTTTT | CAISENRVGTGELFF
. | TRBJ2-3 | 13 | . | TRBV10-3 | TGTGCCATCAGCCCGGACTGGACAGATACGCAGTATTTT | CAISPDWTDTQYF
. | TRBJ1-4 | 14 | TRBD1 | TRBV29-1 | TGCAGCGTCGCTCAGGGGGCCGCTAATGAAAAACTGTTTTTT | CSVAQGAANEKLFF
. | TRBJ2-1 | 15 | . | TRBV5-1 | TGCGCCAGCTCCCTGGCCCCCGGGGGCTACAATGAGCAGTTCTTC | CASSLAPGGYNEQFF
. | TRBJ2-2 | 15 | TRBD2 | TRBV9 | TGTGCCAGCAGCGTAGCTAGCGGGGTTACCGGGGAGCTGTTTTTT | CASSVASGVTGELFF
. | TRBJ2-3 | 15 | . | TRBV4-1 | TGCGCCAGCAGCCAAGAGATAGCGAGCGAACGGACGCAGTATTTT | CASSQEIASERTQYF
. | TRBJ2-2 | 17 | TRBD2 | TRBV9 | TGTGCCAGCAGCGTAGGGGGAGGGGCTTTGAATACCGGGGAGCTGTTTTTT | CASSVGGGALNTGELFF
. | TRBJ1-1 | 17 | . | TRBV5-5 | TGTGCCAGCAGACCGGGGGTCGGGACCACTCGATCCGGGGGAGCTTTCTTT | CASRPGVGTTRSGGAFF
once | TRBJ1-4 | 15 | . | TRBV9 | TGTGCCAGCAGCGTAGGAGCGGGGGAGGATGAAAAACTGTTTTTT | CASSVGAGEDEKLFF
. | TRBJ2-2 | 14 | . | TRBV5-1 | TGCGCCAGCAGCTTGGACAGAAACACCGGGGAGCTGTTTTTT | CASSLDRNTGELFF
once | TRBJ1-1 | 15 | . | TRBV5-4 | TGTGCCAGCAGCCCGCGACAGAATCAGAACACTGAAGCTTTCTTT | CASSPRQNQNTEAFF
. | TRBJ1-5 | 15 | . | TRBV2 | TGTGCCAGCAGTCGGGGGGGGAGTGGCAATCAGCCCCAGCATTTT | CASSRGGSGNQPQHF
few | TRBJ1-2 | 15 | . | TRBV7-2 | TGTGCCAGCAGCTTAGTAGTAACAGGGAACTATGGCTACACCTTC | CASSLVVTGNYGYTF
. | TRBJ2-3 | 14 | TRBD1 | TRBV19 | TGTGCCAGTAGATGGGGACAGGGCACAGATACGCAGTATTTT | CASRWGQGTDTQYF
. | TRBJ2-2 | 17 | . | TRBV7-5 | TGTGCCAGAAGCTTCCGGCGGGGGGAAAGGGTCCCCGGGGAGCTGTTTTTT | CARSFRRGERVPGELFF
. | TRBJ1-3 | 19 | TRBD1 | TRBV6-1 | TGTGCCAGCAGTGCTACCGCCGGGACAGGGGACCTCTCTGGAAACACCATATATTTT | CASSATAGTGDLSGNTIYF
. | TRBJ1-2 | 16 | . | TRBV4-2 | TGTGCCAGCAGCCAAGGGAGGGGAGAGAGCCTATATGGCTACACCTTC | CASSQGRGESLYGYTF
. | TRBJ1-1 | 13 | . | TRBV7-9 | TGTGCCAGCAGCTTGGGGCAGAACACTGAAGCTTTCTTT | CASSLGQNTEAFF
once | TRBJ1-1 | 13 | . | TRBV10-3 | TGTGCCTCAAGTAGAGGGATGAACACTGAAGCTTTCTTT | CASSRGMNTEAFF
. | TRBJ2-5 | 13 | . | TRBV25-1 | TGTGCCAGCGGTCAGGGGTACCAAGAGACCCAGTACTTC | CASGQGYQETQYF
few | TRBJ2-7 | 10 | TRBD2 | TRBV20-1 | TGCAGTGCTATAGCGGGGGAGCAGTACTTC | CSAIAGEQYF
. | TRBJ2-7 | 14 | TRBD1 | TRBV28 | TGTGCCAGCAGTTCCCGACCCGGGACAGGGCTTAGTAGTTTC | CASSSRPGTGLSSF
. | TRBJ2-7 | 16 | . | TRBV4-2 | TGTGCCAGCAGCCAAGTGGCCGGGGACACCCTCTACGAGCAGTACTTC | CASSQVAGDTLYEQYF
once | TRBJ2-1 | 16 | TRBD2 | TRBV7-6 | TGTGCCAGCAGCTATCGCGTGCGGGGGGGGAACAATGAGCAGTTCTTC | CASSYRVRGGNNEQFF
. | TRBJ2-2 | 18 | TRBD2 | TRBV6-6 | TGTGCCAGCAGTCCCGGGACTAGCGGGGGGGCAAAGGTCGGGGAGCTGTTTTTT | CASSPGTSGGAKVGELFF
. | TRBJ1-1 | 13 | . | TRBV12-3/TRBV12-4 | TGTGCCAGCAGTTTGCACAGGGACACTGAAGCTTTCTTT | CASSLHRDTEAFF
. | TRBJ2-1 | 14 | . | TRBV5-1 | TGCGCCAGCAAAGGTTTACTATCCTACAATGAGCAGTTCTTC | CASKGLLSYNEQFF
. | TRBJ2-1 | 16 | . | TRBV28 | TGTGCCAGCAGTTTTAGGGCAGGGGAAGGGGGCAATGAGCAGTTCTTC | CASSFRAGEGGNEQFF